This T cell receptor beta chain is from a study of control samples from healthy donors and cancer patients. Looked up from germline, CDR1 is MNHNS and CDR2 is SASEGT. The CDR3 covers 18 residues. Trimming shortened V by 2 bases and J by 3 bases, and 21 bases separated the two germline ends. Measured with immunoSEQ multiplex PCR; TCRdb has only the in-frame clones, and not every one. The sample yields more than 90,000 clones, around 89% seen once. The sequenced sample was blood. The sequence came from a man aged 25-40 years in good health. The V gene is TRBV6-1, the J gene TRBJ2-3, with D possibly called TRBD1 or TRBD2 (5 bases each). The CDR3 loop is CASSETGPQGVRTDTQYF. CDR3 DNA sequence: TGTGCCAGCAGTGAAACCGGTCCCCAGGGAGTGAGGACAGATACGCAGTATTTT.